The rows below give T cell receptor beta chains drawn from one sample of a study. One entry per CDR3 protein, called by TCRdb with MiXCR from the 5' RACE reads. The sample has roughly 42,000 distinct CDR3 sequences, approximately 22% seen once; the top ten hold about 4.1%. The specimen sequenced was Tregs sorted from blood. These receptors came from a female donor with breast cancer. The conserved cysteine and the conserved F or W are not part of the CDR3 here. Fields, in order: V gene, CDR3 protein.

TRBV9 | ASASGTSGSHEQF
TRBV6-1 | ASNEDYTSSTDTQY
TRBV5-1 | ASSPGLSYEQY
TRBV6-1 | ASSEALLEHYSYEQY
TRBV12-3/TRBV12-4 | AGSSTSGSIDEQF
TRBV7-9 | ASSQGITNEKLF
TRBV7-2 | ASSFQGGEQY
TRBV6-1 | AIRGGVHYEQY
TRBV28 | ASSANRPRGNQPQH
TRBV6-5 | ASSPGYNEQF
TRBV12-3/TRBV12-4 | ASTRGGGFYEQY
TRBV6-5 | ASSGGTSKNIQY
TRBV15 | ATSRIGESRQGETQY
TRBV7-3 | ASSPKRLAEDNEQF
TRBV12-3/TRBV12-4 | ASTHSSYNEQF
TRBV9 | ASSVGPEGETQY
TRBV12-3/TRBV12-4 | ASRGLDAYEQY
TRBV2 | ASSESGESEAF
TRBV27 | ASRRTGSETQY
TRBV11-2 | ASSFSGTGYEQY
TRBV4-1 | ASSLVDRTNQPQH
TRBV4-1 | ASSDRQGRGEQY
TRBV7-9 | ASSWWGSEQY
TRBV7-9 | ASSPPQRAEKLF
TRBV5-1 | ASSFIAGRPYGYT
TRBV5-8 | ASSLVPAMNTGELF
TRBV15 | ATSSTETGELF
TRBV29-1 | SAGGASAGEQY
TRBV4-1 | ASSVDSSNTEAF
TRBV7-8 | ASSLSSYEQY
TRBV7-9 | ASSLSSRDEQY
TRBV12-3/TRBV12-4 | ASTPSGTSSYNEQF
TRBV12-3/TRBV12-4 | ASSWVAALYNEQF
TRBV7-2 | ASSLFGVGNIQY
TRBV18 | ASSLRMEETQY
TRBV4-1 | ASSAGTGPYEQY
TRBV28 | ASSLRSYEQY
TRBV14 | ASSQDRTGQY
TRBV6-1 | ASSELAGSTDTQY
TRBV5-6 | ASSSGEGYTQY
TRBV30 | AWSLTDYQPQH
TRBV5-1 | ASSLGRYQETQY
TRBV7-2 | ASSLRVTSGGPLAKNIQY
TRBV20-1 | SARTRGEGYT
TRBV4-1 | ASSLPDVGPGELF
TRBV7-8 | ASSLVHGYEQY
TRBV3-1 | ASSQDSGYQETQY
TRBV6-5 | ASSYSGDGYT
TRBV5-6 | ASSLSGFAAEQY
TRBV27 | ASSSGSDTQY
TRBV2 | ASSEAGSAGGRSYEQY
TRBV18 | ASSTMSGYEQY
TRBV5-1 | ASSPLFAGAFNEQF
TRBV19 | ASKEDSGNIGELF